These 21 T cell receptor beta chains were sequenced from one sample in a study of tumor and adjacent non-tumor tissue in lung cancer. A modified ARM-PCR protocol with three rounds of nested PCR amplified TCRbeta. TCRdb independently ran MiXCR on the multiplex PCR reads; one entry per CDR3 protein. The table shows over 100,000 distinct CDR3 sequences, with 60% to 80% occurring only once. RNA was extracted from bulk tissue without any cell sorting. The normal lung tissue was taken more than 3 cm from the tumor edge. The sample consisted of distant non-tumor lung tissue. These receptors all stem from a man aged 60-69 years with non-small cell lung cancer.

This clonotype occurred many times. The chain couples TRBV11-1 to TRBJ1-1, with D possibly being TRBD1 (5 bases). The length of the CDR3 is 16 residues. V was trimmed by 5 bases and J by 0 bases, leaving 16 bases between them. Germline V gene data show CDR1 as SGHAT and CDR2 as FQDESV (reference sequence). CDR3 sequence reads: CASSKQSGAMNTEAFF. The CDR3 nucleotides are TGTGCCAGCAGCAAACAATCCGGGGCCATGAACACTGAAGCTTTCTTT.

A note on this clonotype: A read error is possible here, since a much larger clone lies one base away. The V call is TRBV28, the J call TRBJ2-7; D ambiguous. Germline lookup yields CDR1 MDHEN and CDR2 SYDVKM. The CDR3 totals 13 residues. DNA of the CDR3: TGTGCCAGCAGACCCTCACGGTCCTACAAGCAGTACTTC. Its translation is CASRPSRSYKQYF. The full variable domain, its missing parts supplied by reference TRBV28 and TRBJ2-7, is DVKVTQSSRYLVKRTGEKVFLECVQDMDHENMFWYRQDPGLGLRLIYFSYDVKMKEKGDIPEGYSVSREKKERFSLILESASTNQTSMYLCASRPSRSYKQYFGPGTRLTVT.

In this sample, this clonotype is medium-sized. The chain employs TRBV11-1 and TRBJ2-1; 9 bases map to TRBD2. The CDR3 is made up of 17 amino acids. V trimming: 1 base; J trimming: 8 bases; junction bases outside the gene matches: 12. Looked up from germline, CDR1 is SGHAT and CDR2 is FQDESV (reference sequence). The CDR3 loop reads CASSLGSGRGGFDEQFF. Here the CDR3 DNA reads TGTGCCAGCAGCTTAGGCAGCGGGCGGGGGGGCTTCGATGAGCAGTTCTTC.

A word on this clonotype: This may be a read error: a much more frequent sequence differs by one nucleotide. The CDR3 protein is CASTERDPKGTQYF. CDR3 DNA: TGCGCCAGCACGGAACGGGACCCAAAGGGTACGCAGTATTTT. The chain carries TRBV5-1 and TRBJ2-3; D tentatively fits TRBD1 or TRBD2 (5 bases each). Per the germline V gene, CDR1 is SGHRS and CDR2 is YFSETQ. The CDR3 extends over 14 amino acids. The V end lost 6 bases, the J end lost 8 bases, and 19 bases lay between the germline ends.

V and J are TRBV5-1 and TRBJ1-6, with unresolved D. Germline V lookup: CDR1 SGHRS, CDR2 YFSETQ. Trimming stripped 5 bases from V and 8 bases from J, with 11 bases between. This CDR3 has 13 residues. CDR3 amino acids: CASRFEVDSPLHF. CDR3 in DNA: TGCGCCAGCAGATTTGAAGTAGATTCACCCCTCCACTTT.

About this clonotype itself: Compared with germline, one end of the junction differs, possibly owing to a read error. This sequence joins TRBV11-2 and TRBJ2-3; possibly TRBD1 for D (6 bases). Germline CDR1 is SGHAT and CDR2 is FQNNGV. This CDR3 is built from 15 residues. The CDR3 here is CASSLLSLRTDRQYF. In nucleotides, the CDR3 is TGTGCCAGCAGCTTACTATCCCTCAGGACAGATAGGCAGTATTTT.

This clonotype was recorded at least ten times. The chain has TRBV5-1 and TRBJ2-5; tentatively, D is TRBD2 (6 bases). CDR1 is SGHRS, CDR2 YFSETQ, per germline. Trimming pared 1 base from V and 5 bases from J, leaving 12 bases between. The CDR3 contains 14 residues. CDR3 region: CASSLTESGETQYF. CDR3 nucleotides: TGCGCCAGCAGCTTGACAGAGAGCGGGGAGACCCAGTACTTC.

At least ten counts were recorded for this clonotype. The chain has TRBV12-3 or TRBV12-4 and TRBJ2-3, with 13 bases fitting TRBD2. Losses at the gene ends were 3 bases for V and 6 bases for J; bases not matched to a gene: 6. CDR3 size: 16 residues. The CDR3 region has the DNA TGTGCCAGCAGTTTCGGGACTAGCGGGGTCTGGGATACGCAGTATTTT. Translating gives CASSFGTSGVWDTQYF.

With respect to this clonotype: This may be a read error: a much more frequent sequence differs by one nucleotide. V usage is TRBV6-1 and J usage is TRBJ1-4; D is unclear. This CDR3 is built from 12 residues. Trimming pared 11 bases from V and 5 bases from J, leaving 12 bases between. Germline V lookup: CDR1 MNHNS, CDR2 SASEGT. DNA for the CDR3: TGTGCCGGTGGCGGCAGGAATGAAAAACTGTTTTTT. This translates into CAGGGRNEKLFF.

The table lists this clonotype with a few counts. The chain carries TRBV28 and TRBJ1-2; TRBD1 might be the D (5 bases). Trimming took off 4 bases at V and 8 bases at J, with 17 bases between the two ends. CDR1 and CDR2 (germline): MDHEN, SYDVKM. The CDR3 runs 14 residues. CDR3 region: CASSSVGGFGGYTF. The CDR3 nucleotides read TGTGCCAGCAGTTCGGTGGGGGGTTTTGGCGGCTACACCTTC.

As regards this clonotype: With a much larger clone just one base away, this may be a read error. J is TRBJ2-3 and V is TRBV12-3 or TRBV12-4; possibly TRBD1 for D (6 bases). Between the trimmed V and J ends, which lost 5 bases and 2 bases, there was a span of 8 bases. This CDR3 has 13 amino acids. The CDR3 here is CASSGQFTDTQYF. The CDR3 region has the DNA TGTGCCAGCAGTGGACAGTTCACAGATACGCAGTATTTT.

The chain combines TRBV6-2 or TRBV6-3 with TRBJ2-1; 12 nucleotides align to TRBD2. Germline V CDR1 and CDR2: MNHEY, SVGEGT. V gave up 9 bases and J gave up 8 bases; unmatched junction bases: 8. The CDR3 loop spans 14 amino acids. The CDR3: CARRGLAGRDEQFF. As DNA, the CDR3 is TGTGCCAGGAGAGGACTAGCGGGGAGAGATGAGCAGTTCTTC.

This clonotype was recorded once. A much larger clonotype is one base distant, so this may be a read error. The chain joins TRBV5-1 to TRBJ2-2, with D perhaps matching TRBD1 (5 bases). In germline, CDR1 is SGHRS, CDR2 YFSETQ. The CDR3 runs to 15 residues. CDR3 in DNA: TGCGCCAGCAGCTCGGCCTCAGGGAACATCGGGGAGCTGTTTTTT. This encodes CASSSASGNIGELFF.

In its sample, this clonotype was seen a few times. CDR3: CASSLLAAQETQYF. For the CDR3, the DNA is TGCGCCAGCAGCTTGTTAGCGGCACAAGAGACCCAGTACTTC. This rearrangement joins TRBV5-1 to TRBJ2-5, with D perhaps matching TRBD2 (6 bases). This CDR3 is 14 amino acids long. Looked up from germline, CDR1 is SGHRS and CDR2 is YFSETQ. The germline V and J ends were trimmed by 1 base and 2 bases, with 9 bases remaining between them.

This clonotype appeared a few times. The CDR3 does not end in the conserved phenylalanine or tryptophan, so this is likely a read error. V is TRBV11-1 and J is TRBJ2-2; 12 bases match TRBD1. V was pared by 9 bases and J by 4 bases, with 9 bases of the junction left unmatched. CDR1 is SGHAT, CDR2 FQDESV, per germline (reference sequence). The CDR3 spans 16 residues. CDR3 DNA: TGTGCCAGAAGGCTGGGACAGGGGGCGGCCACCGGGGAGCTGTTTTAT. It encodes CARRLGQGAATGELFY.

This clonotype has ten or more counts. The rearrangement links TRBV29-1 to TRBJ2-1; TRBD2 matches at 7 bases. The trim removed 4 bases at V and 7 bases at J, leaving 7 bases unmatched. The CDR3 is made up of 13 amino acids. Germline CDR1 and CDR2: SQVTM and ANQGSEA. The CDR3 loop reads CSVGLLAENEQFF. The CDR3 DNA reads TGCAGCGTTGGGTTGCTAGCGGAGAATGAGCAGTTCTTC.

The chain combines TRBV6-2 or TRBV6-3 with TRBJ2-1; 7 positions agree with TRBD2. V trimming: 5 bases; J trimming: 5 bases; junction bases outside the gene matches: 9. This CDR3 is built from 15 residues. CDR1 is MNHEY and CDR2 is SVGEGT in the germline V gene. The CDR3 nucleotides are TGTGCCAGCAGTGGGGGGGGGAGAATCAACAATGAGCAGTTCTTC. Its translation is CASSGGGRINNEQFF.

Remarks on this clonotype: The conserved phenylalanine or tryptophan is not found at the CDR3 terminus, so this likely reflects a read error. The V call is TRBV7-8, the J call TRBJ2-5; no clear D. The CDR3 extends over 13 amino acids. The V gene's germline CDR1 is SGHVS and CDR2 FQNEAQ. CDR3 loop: CASSESFQETQYI. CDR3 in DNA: TGTGCCAGCAGCGAATCTTTCCAAGAGACTCAGTACATC.

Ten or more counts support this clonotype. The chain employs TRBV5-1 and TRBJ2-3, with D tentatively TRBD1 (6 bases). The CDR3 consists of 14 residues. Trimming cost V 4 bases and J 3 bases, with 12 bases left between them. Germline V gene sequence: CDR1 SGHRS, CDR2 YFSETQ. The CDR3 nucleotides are TGCGCCAGCAGCCTAGGACAGAGAACAGATACGCAGTATTTT. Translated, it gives CASSLGQRTDTQYF. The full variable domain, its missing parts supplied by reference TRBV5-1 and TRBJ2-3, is KAGVTQTPRYLIKTRGQQVTLSCSPISGHRSVSWYQQTPGQGLQFLFEYFSETQRNKGNFPGRFSGRQFSNSRSEMNVSTLELGDSALYLCASSLGQRTDTQYFGPGTRLTVL.

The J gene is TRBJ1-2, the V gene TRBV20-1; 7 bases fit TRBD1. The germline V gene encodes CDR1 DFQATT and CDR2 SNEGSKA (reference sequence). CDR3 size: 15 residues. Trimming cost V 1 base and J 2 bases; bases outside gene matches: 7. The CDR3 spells CSARARQGDNYGYTF. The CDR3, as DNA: TGCAGTGCTAGAGCAAGACAGGGAGACAACTATGGCTACACCTTC.

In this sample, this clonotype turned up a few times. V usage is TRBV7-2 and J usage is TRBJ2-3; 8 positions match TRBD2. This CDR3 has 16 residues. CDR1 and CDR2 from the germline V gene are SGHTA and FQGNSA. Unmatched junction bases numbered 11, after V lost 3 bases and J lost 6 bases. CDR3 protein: CASSLWAAGVRDTQYF. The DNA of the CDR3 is TGTGCCAGCAGCTTGTGGGCAGCGGGAGTTCGGGATACGCAGTATTTT.